This is a list of T cell receptor beta chains from one sample in a study of T cells in Graves' hyperthyroidism and ophthalmopathy. TCRdb called the multiplex PCR reads again in MiXCR, with one record for every CDR3 protein. The data show approximately 590,000 distinct CDR3 sequences, around a sixth seen once. Sample: blood. These receptors all come from a woman under 40 with Graves' hyperthyroidism. CDR3s include the opening cysteine and the closing phenylalanine or tryptophan. The order of the fields is J gene, V gene, D gene, CDR3 protein. A D gene is named only where the DNA matches it firmly.

j_call: TRBJ2-5
v_call: TRBV24-1
d_call: NA
cdr3_aa: CATSDRATPGGLETQYF

j_call: TRBJ2-1
v_call: TRBV11-2
d_call: NA
cdr3_aa: CASSLPRDSHEQFF

j_call: TRBJ1-1
v_call: TRBV20-1
d_call: NA
cdr3_aa: CSARPRDTEAFF

j_call: TRBJ2-5
v_call: TRBV12-3/TRBV12-4
d_call: NA
cdr3_aa: CASRPGSAVQETQYF

j_call: TRBJ1-2
v_call: TRBV19
d_call: NA
cdr3_aa: CASSPYPTGGDYGYTF

j_call: TRBJ2-1
v_call: TRBV2
d_call: TRBD2
cdr3_aa: CASSSGRVYNEQFF

j_call: TRBJ2-1
v_call: TRBV6-2/TRBV6-3
d_call: NA
cdr3_aa: CASSKPPSGRYNEQFF

j_call: TRBJ2-7
v_call: TRBV27
d_call: TRBD2
cdr3_aa: CASSSGLGENEQYF

j_call: TRBJ1-2
v_call: TRBV6-1
d_call: TRBD1
cdr3_aa: CASTYQGAHGYTF

j_call: TRBJ2-3
v_call: TRBV9
d_call: TRBD2
cdr3_aa: CASSPQTSGVRTDTQYF

j_call: TRBJ2-2
v_call: TRBV4-1
d_call: TRBD2
cdr3_aa: CASSQDWAGGNTGELFF

j_call: TRBJ1-2
v_call: TRBV14
d_call: TRBD1
cdr3_aa: CASSHRAEQGNYGYTF

j_call: TRBJ1-5
v_call: TRBV6-1
d_call: NA
cdr3_aa: CASSSQGYSNQPQHF

j_call: TRBJ1-3
v_call: TRBV5-1
d_call: TRBD1
cdr3_aa: CASSLRQGAGNTIYF

j_call: TRBJ2-2
v_call: TRBV6-6
d_call: NA
cdr3_aa: CASSYPPERERTGELFF

j_call: TRBJ1-1
v_call: TRBV18
d_call: NA
cdr3_aa: CASSLRLTSTGVGEAFF

j_call: TRBJ2-1
v_call: TRBV6-1
d_call: NA
cdr3_aa: CASSESPSGLAYNEQFF

j_call: TRBJ1-5
v_call: TRBV2
d_call: NA
cdr3_aa: CASSVYSNQPQHF

j_call: TRBJ1-3
v_call: TRBV15
d_call: NA
cdr3_aa: CATSGGQLISGNTIYF

j_call: TRBJ2-2
v_call: TRBV7-2
d_call: TRBD2
cdr3_aa: CASSQRLASTGELFF

j_call: TRBJ1-4
v_call: TRBV30
d_call: NA
cdr3_aa: CAWSPGGGLEKLFF

j_call: TRBJ2-3
v_call: TRBV5-1
d_call: TRBD1
cdr3_aa: CASSIRQGAADTQYF

j_call: TRBJ1-4
v_call: TRBV20-1
d_call: TRBD1
cdr3_aa: CSARGVGQGVGEKLFF

j_call: TRBJ1-1
v_call: TRBV30
d_call: NA
cdr3_aa: CAWSAYGTNYQAFF

j_call: TRBJ1-1
v_call: TRBV3-1
d_call: NA
cdr3_aa: CASSRGAENTEAFF

j_call: TRBJ1-2
v_call: TRBV7-2
d_call: NA
cdr3_aa: CASSYDVNYGYTF

j_call: TRBJ2-3
v_call: TRBV20-1
d_call: TRBD2
cdr3_aa: CSAQTSGSADTQYF

j_call: TRBJ2-2
v_call: TRBV28
d_call: NA
cdr3_aa: CASSLSFGELFF

j_call: TRBJ2-7
v_call: TRBV7-2
d_call: TRBD2
cdr3_aa: CASSPGLASHEQYF

j_call: TRBJ2-1
v_call: TRBV4-2
d_call: NA
cdr3_aa: CASRRASADNEQFF

j_call: TRBJ2-5
v_call: TRBV11-2
d_call: NA
cdr3_aa: CASSGPGASGRTQYF

j_call: TRBJ1-1
v_call: TRBV18
d_call: TRBD1
cdr3_aa: CASSPGQGAFGTEAFF